The TCR beta chain under discussion was sequenced for a study of T cell responses to AZD1222 COVID-19 vaccine (dated by TCRdb to about 2021). Background on the whole study: Because spike-specific TCR depth and breadth did not differ between the two schedules, AZD1222 recipients who got a second dose at roughly 4 weeks were pooled with those who got a second dose at roughly 12 weeks. A total of about 230 trial participants underwent TCR sequencing, of whom about 210 received two doses of AZD1222 and about 25 received two doses of the MenACWY control vaccine. Enrollment into the trials was organized by age into subgroups of 18-55, 56-69 and 70-plus years, and those subgroups contained 148, 28 and 57 TCR-sequenced participants, respectively. The research as a whole found: In the small 56-69-year group, the increase in depth fell short of significance, most likely because of low power. After two AZD1222 doses, spike-specific TCR breadth and depth were significantly higher than at day 0 and than in MenACWY recipients. Reportedly, almost half of the unique spike-specific TCRs recognized epitopes lying outside the regions that are mutated in the B.1.351 and B.1.1.7 variants. Participants were mostly white British and included more females than males, and it was suggested by the authors that clonal diversity may have been underestimated. Only 5 to 7 AZD1222 recipients were SARS-CoV-2 seropositive at baseline, limiting conclusions about previously exposed vaccinees. The vaccine-associated CD4 TCRs covered the entire spike protein, and the dominant responses fell in regions 160-218 and 743-854. No day 14 peak-response samples were available, so repertoires were characterized only after the peak T cell response.

About this clone: What antigen it recognizes has not been identified. Qualities for individual bases were not recorded, and no much larger clone is one base off.

The CDR3 regions of human TCRbeta chains were analyzed by immunosequencing. The study's own analysis went as follows. TCRs in the repertoires were compared against a reference library of SARS-CoV-2-specific TCRs that had been generated with the MIRA antigen-specificity platform. Breadth was defined as the fraction of unique TCRs that were SARS-CoV-2-associated. Depth was defined as the fraction of total T cells that were SARS-CoV-2-associated. Each spike-specific TCR was assigned to its reactive spike region and to a CD4 or CD8 class using the MIRA data. Log10-transformed breadth and depth values were compared by one-way ANOVA with Sidak's multiple comparisons tests. Entries here come from immuneACCESS through TCRdb and include only in-frame sequences with V and J called. Some clones fail to appear in such tables; in the studies checked, an unresolved V gene covers under half of the shortfall, and the cause of the remainder is unknown. V, J and clone size derive from that table, while D and trimming were established from the DNA sequence. In this sample the table shows about 120,000 clones, around nine tenths of which occur a single time. The top ten clones comprise around 6% of the sample.

CDR3 length: 14 amino acids, cysteine to phenylalanine. Kept here is only the CDR3 DNA, which spans 42 bases and is read in frame from base 1. Unmatched junction bases come to 7, with V trimmed by 6 bases and J by 3 bases. In the germline V gene (reference sequence), CDR1 corresponds to MNHNY and CDR2 to SVGAGI. The time point label for this specimen denotes: baseline before first vaccination. Vaccinee samples were obtained from the UK trials COV001 and COV002, which included a single-blind randomized controlled phase 2/3 trial of AZD1222 (ChAdOx1 nCoV-19) in healthy adults. Trial participant PBMC samples were collected at day 0 and day 28 after the second dose for TCRbeta chain sequencing.

The TCR was taken from an adult in good health. The rearranged segments are TRBV6-6 and TRBJ1-1; 7 bases in the middle match TRBD1. Sequencing was performed on peripheral blood, taken on day 0 of AZD1222 vaccination. The nucleotides are TGTGCCAGCAGCCGACAGGGCCCAGACACTGAAGCTTTCTTT. It specifies CASSRQGPDTEAFF.